The next 20 T cell receptor beta chains were all read from a single sample in a study of spatial heterogeneity in lung cancer. TCRdb used MiXCR to reprocess the 5' RACE reads, holding one entry per CDR3 protein. This sample carries 60,000 to 85,000 distinct CDR3 sequences, less than 9.5% of them seen once, and the ten largest clones take 1.5% to 2%. Specified time point: blood at routine non-recurrence follow-up after resection. The source material was PBMCs, sampled at follow-up. The receptors originated from a female donor with early-stage non-small cell lung cancer.

Ten or more counts support this clonotype. The V and J genes are TRBV20-1 and TRBJ1-1, with 10 nucleotides matching TRBD1. The V and J ends lost 5 bases and 3 bases, in that order; junction bases with no gene match: 9. Germline V CDR1 and CDR2: DFQATT, SNEGSKA (reference sequence). The CDR3 is 15 amino acids. The CDR3 region has the DNA TGCAGTGCTGAACCGGGACAGGGGACTTACACTGAAGCTTTCTTT. The encoded protein is CSAEPGQGTYTEAFF.

This clonotype was seen at least ten times. The chain employs TRBV2 and TRBJ2-6; D is unresolved. From germline, CDR1 is SNHLY and CDR2 FYNNEI. This CDR3 contains 15 residues. V lost 6 bases, J lost 0 bases, and 9 bases lay in between. CDR3 residues: CASRKRISGANVLTF. The DNA of the CDR3 is TGTGCCAGCAGAAAGAGGATCTCTGGGGCCAACGTCCTGACTTTC.

This clonotype has at least ten counts. The CDR3 sequence: CASSQAGAGDTEAFF. The CDR3 bases are TGTGCCAGCAGCCAAGCCGGGGCTGGGGACACTGAAGCTTTCTTT. The chain links TRBV3-1 to TRBJ1-1, with TRBD1 as a possible D gene (5 bases). V lost 1 base, J lost 3 bases, and 12 bases lay in between. Germline assignment: CDR1 LGHDT and CDR2 YNNKEL (reference sequence). This CDR3 contains 15 residues.

The J gene is TRBJ2-1, the V gene TRBV20-1; TRBD1 might be the D (6 bases). V gave up 0 bases and J gave up 5 bases, with 17 bases separating them. This CDR3 is 16 amino acids long. Per the germline V gene, CDR1 is DFQATT and CDR2 is SNEGSKA (reference sequence). CDR3 protein: CSARDQGLAANNEQFF. CDR3 in DNA: TGCAGTGCTAGAGATCAGGGGCTAGCAGCGAACAATGAGCAGTTCTTC.

This rearrangement joins TRBV4-1 to TRBJ2-1; D gene ambiguous. The CDR3 covers 12 residues. Germline V gene sequence: CDR1 MGHRA, CDR2 YSYEKL. V shed 1 base and J shed 10 bases, with 8 bases lying between them. This chain's CDR3 is CASSQVGEEQFF. The CDR3 bases are TGCGCCAGCAGCCAAGTTGGCGAGGAGCAGTTCTTC.

This chain connects TRBV10-3 to TRBJ2-3; the match to TRBD2 covers 11 bases. Germline assignment: CDR1 ENHRY and CDR2 SYGVKD. J was trimmed by 3 bases and V by 3 bases; bases with no gene match: 8. This CDR3 has 17 residues. The CDR3 protein is CAISDGLAGGGTDTQYF. For the CDR3, the DNA is TGTGCCATCAGTGATGGGCTAGCGGGAGGCGGGACAGATACGCAGTATTTT.

There are many counts of this clonotype. The chain couples TRBV19 to TRBJ2-7, with no clear D. The CDR3 is made up of 15 amino acids. Germline V CDR1 and CDR2: LNHDA, SQIVND (reference sequence). The ends were cut back, 3 bases at V and 2 bases at J, with 14 bases in the middle. CDR3 bases: TGTGCCAGTAGTATCCGGCACCTCGACCCCTACGAGCAGTACTTC. Its translation is CASSIRHLDPYEQYF.

The chain combines TRBV12-3 or TRBV12-4 with TRBJ2-7, with D perhaps matching TRBD1 (5 bases). CDR3 length: 11 residues. Trimming left V 6 bases short and J 4 bases short, with 7 bases between. The CDR3 DNA sequence: TGTGCCAGCAGGAAGGGGTACGAGCAGTACTTC. As protein: CASRKGYEQYF.

V usage is TRBV11-2 and J usage is TRBJ2-2; D unresolved. Germline V gene sequence: CDR1 SGHAT, CDR2 FQNNGV. The V gene lost 5 bases and the J gene lost 4 bases, with 2 bases spanning the gap. This CDR3 contains 11 residues. The CDR3 region is CASSGTGELFF. CDR3 DNA: TGTGCCAGCAGCGGCACCGGGGAGCTGTTTTTT.

This clonotype was seen at least ten times. The rearrangement uses TRBV14 and TRBJ2-1; D call uncertain. CDR3 length equals 13 residues. The V end lost 7 bases, the J end lost 0 bases, and 7 bases lay between the germline ends. Per germline, CDR1 SGHDN and CDR2 FVKESK. Here the CDR3 DNA reads TGTGCCAGCACGAAGAGCTCCTACAATGAGCAGTTCTTC. Amino acid sequence: CASTKSSYNEQFF.

In this sample, this clonotype turned up many times. V and J are TRBV20-1 and TRBJ1-1, with no clear D. CDR1 and CDR2 from the germline V gene are DFQATT and SNEGSKA (reference sequence). V lost 7 bases and J 2 bases, leaving 14 bases between the germline ends. The CDR3 runs to 13 residues. CDR3 DNA: TGCAGTGGTCCAGGTGGACTTAACACTGAAGCTTTCTTT. Its translation: CSGPGGLNTEAFF.

This clonotype was seen many times. The chain couples TRBV6-1 to TRBJ2-5; D remains ambiguous. This CDR3 is 14 amino acids long. The ends were cut back, 0 bases at V and 4 bases at J, with 9 bases in the middle. Germline V gene lookup returns CDR1 MNHNS and CDR2 SASEGT. Here the CDR3 reads CASSEAGFSETQYF. For the CDR3, the DNA is TGTGCCAGCAGTGAAGCTGGTTTTTCAGAGACCCAGTACTTC.

This clonotype appeared many times. This chain joins TRBV5-4 and TRBJ2-2; D tentatively reads TRBD1 or TRBD2 (5 bases each). This CDR3 spans 15 amino acids. Germline V gives CDR1 SGHNT, CDR2 YYREEE (reference sequence). The germline V and J ends were trimmed by 4 bases and 3 bases, with 13 bases remaining between them. The CDR3 spells CASSRDGRDTGELFF. The CDR3 DNA reads as TGTGCCAGCAGCAGGGACGGGCGAGACACCGGGGAGCTGTTTTTT.

This clonotype has at least ten counts. The CDR3 nucleotides are TGTGCCAGCGGTGCCGTGATCGGGGATAATGAAAAACTGTTTTTT. Its protein product is CASGAVIGDNEKLFF. The chain carries TRBV7-2 and TRBJ1-4; no clear D. The CDR3 consists of 15 residues. Germline values: CDR1 SGHTA, CDR2 FQGNSA. Deletions cut 8 bases from V and 4 bases from J, with 17 bases between.

This clonotype has ten or more counts. V and J are TRBV20-1 and TRBJ2-1; D uncertain. The germline V gene encodes CDR1 DFQATT and CDR2 SNEGSKA (reference sequence). Trimming removed 5 bases at V and 5 bases at J, with 13 bases between. The CDR3 sequence is 13 residues long. CDR3 sequence reads: CSALYSRDNEQFF. The CDR3 bases are TGCAGTGCTCTTTACTCCAGAGACAATGAGCAGTTCTTC.

This clonotype was seen repeatedly, ten times or more. This sequence joins TRBV11-2 and TRBJ2-3; 7 bases match TRBD1. The CDR3 is 17 residues long. With V trimmed by 0 bases and J by 4 bases, 10 bases remained unmatched. Germline loops: CDR1 SGHAT, CDR2 FQNNGV. This CDR3 reads CASSLDPGQNNADTQYF. The CDR3 DNA follows: TGTGCCAGCAGCTTAGACCCGGGACAGAATAACGCAGATACGCAGTATTTT.

This clonotype was seen repeatedly, ten times or more. J is TRBJ1-2 and V is TRBV9; TRBD1 might be the D (6 bases). The CDR3 loop spans 13 amino acids. From germline, CDR1 is SGDLS and CDR2 YYNGEE. With 1 base removed from V and 2 bases from J, the gap between germline ends came to 6 bases. CDR3 amino acids: CASSVQGNYGYTF. DNA for the CDR3: TGTGCCAGCAGCGTACAGGGGAACTATGGCTACACCTTC.

This clonotype appeared many times. A junction end diverges from the germline sequence, so it may reflect a read error. This rearrangement joins TRBV5-1 to TRBJ1-1; 9 nucleotides align to TRBD1. This CDR3 contains 15 residues. Germline V CDR1 and CDR2: SGHRS, YFSETQ. The CDR3 nucleotides read TGCGCCAGCAGCTTTTTGAGTAGTGGAGACAGGGGGAGGCTCTTT. This gives the protein CASSFLSSGDRGRLF.

This rearrangement joins TRBV2 to TRBJ1-4; D perhaps matches TRBD1 (5 bases). The V gene's germline CDR1 is SNHLY and CDR2 FYNNEI. The V and J ends lost 0 bases and 8 bases respectively, with 16 bases between them. The CDR3 runs 16 residues. CDR3 in DNA: TGTGCCAGCAGTGAAGCGCTTCAGGGAGCTTACGAAAAACTGTTTTTT. This codes for CASSEALQGAYEKLFF.

This chain uses TRBV7-2 with TRBJ1-5; D is perhaps TRBD1 (6 bases). The CDR3 is 15 residues long. In germline, CDR1 is SGHTA, CDR2 FQGNSA. Trimming took off 0 bases at V and 4 bases at J, with 10 bases between the two ends. The CDR3 spells CASSLATGLNQPQHF. The DNA for the CDR3 is TGTGCCAGCAGCTTAGCGACAGGCTTAAATCAGCCCCAGCATTTT.